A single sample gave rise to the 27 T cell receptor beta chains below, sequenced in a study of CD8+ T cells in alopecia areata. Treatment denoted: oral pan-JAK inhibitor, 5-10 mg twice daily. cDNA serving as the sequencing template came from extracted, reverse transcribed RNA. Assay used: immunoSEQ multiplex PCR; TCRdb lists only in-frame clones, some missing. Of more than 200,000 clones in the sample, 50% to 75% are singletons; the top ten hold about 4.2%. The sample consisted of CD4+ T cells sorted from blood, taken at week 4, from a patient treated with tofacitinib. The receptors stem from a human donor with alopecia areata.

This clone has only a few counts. The CDR3 here is CAWSPQDGELFF. CDR3 sequence (DNA): TGTGCCTGGAGTCCCCAGGACGGGGAGCTGTTTTTT. The chain couples TRBV30 to TRBJ2-2; D not resolved. V was trimmed by 2 bases and J by 7 bases, leaving 8 bases between them. The CDR3 runs to 12 residues. CDR1 is GTSNPN, CDR2 SVGIG, per germline (reference sequence).

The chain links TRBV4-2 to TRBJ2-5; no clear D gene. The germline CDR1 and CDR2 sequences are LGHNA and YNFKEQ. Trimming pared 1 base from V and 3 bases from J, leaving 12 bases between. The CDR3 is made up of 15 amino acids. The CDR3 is CASSQVWQEKETQYF. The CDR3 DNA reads TGTGCCAGCAGCCAAGTGTGGCAGGAGAAAGAGACCCAGTACTTC.

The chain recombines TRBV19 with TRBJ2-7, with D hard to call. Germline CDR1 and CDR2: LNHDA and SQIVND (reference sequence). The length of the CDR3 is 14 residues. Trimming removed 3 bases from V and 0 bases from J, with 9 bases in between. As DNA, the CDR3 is TGTGCCAGTAGTATGTGGAAGAGCTCCTACGAGCAGTACTTC. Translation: CASSMWKSSYEQYF.

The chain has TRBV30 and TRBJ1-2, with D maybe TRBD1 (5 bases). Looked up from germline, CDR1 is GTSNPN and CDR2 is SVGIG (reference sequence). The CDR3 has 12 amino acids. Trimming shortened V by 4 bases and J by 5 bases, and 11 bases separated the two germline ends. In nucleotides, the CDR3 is TGTGCCTGGACGGGCAGGGCGTATGGCTACACCTTC. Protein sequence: CAWTGRAYGYTF.

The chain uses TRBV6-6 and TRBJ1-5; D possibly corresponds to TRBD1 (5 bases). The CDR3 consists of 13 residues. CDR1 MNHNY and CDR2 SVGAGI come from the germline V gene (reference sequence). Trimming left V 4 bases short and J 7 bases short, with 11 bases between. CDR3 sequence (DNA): TGTGCCAGCAGTTGGGGGGAGGGGCAGCCCCAGCATTTT. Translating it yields CASSWGEGQPQHF.

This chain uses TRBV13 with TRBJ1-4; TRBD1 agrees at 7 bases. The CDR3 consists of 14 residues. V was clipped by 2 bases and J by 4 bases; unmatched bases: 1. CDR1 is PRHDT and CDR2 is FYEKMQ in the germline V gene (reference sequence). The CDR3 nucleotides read TGTGCCAGCAGCTTAAGACAGGGTAATGAAAAACTGTTTTTT. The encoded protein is CASSLRQGNEKLFF.

The CDR3 here is CASRVGTGATQYF. The CDR3 DNA sequence: TGTGCCAGCAGGGTCGGGACTGGGGCTACGCAGTATTTT. The chain couples TRBV2 to TRBJ2-3, with D perhaps TRBD2 (6 bases). The CDR3 has 13 amino acids. Germline-derived CDR1 and CDR2 are SNHLY and FYNNEI. Trimming removed 6 bases from V and 8 bases from J, with 15 bases in between.

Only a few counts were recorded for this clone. The CDR3 nucleotides read TGTGCCTGGAGTGCCAACCCCAGCCCAGCCCAGTACTTC. This encodes CAWSANPSPAQYF. The rearrangement links TRBV30 to TRBJ2-5; no clear D. In germline, CDR1 is GTSNPN, CDR2 SVGIG (reference sequence). V was cut by 1 base and J by 9 bases, with 15 bases left in between. The CDR3 covers 13 residues.

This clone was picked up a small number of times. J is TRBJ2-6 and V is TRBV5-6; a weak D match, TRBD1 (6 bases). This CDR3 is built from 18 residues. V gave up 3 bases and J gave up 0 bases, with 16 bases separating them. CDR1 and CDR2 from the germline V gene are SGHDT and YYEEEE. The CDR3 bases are TGTGCCAGCAGCTCCCGGCGACAGGATAGCTCTGGGGCCAACGTCCTGACTTTC. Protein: CASSSRRQDSSGANVLTF.

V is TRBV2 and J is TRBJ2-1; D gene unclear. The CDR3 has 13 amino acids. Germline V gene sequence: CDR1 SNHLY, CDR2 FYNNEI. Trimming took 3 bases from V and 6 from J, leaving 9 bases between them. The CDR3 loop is CASSEWYSNEQFF. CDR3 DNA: TGTGCCAGCAGTGAGTGGTATTCCAATGAGCAGTTCTTC.

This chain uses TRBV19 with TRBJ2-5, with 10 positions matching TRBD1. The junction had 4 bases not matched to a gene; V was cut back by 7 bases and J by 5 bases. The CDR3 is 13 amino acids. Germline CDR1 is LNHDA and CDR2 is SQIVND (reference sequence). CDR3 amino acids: CASKTGGVETQYF. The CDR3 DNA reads TGTGCCAGTAAGACAGGGGGCGTTGAGACCCAGTACTTC.

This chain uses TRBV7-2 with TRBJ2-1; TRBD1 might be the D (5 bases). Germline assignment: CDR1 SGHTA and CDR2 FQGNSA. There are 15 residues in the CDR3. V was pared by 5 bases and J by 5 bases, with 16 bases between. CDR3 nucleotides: TGTGCCAGCAGCCACGGACAAAGAACCCACAATGAGCAGTTCTTC. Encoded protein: CASSHGQRTHNEQFF.

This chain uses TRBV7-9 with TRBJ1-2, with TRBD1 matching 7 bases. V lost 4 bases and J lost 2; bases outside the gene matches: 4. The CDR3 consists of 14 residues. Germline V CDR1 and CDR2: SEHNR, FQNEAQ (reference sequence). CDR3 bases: TGTGCCAGCAGCTCGACAGGGCCCAACTATGGCTACACCTTC. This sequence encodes CASSSTGPNYGYTF.

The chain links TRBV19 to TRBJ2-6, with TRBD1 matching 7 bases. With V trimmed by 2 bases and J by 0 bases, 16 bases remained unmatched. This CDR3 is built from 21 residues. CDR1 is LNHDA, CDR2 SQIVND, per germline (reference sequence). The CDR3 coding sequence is TGTGCCAGTAGTATATTGTGGGTCCAGACAGGGAAAACCTCTGGGGCCAACGTCCTGACTTTC. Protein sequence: CASSILWVQTGKTSGANVLTF.

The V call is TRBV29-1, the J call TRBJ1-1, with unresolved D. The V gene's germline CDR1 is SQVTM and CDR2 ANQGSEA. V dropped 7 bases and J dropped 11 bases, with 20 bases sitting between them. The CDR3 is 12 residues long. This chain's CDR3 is CSDRESGGLAFF. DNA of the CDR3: TGCAGCGACCGGGAAAGTGGAGGCTTGGCTTTCTTT. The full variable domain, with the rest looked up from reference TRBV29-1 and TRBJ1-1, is SAVISQKPSRDICQRGTSLTIQCQVDSQVTMMFWYRQQPGQSLTLIATANQGSEATYESGFVIDKFPISRPNLTFSTLTVSNMSPEDSSIYLCSDRESGGLAFFGQGTRLTVV.

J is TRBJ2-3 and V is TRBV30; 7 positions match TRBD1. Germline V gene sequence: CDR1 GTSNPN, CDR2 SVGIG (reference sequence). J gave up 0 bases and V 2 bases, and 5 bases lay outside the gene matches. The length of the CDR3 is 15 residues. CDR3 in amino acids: CAWSRDSSSTDTQYF. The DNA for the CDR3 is TGTGCCTGGAGTCGGGACAGCTCTAGCACAGATACGCAGTATTTT.

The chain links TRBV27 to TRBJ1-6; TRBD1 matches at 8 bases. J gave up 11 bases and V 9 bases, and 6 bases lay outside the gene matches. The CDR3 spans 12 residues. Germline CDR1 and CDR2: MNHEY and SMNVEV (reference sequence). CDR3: CASTGGVAPLHF. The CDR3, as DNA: TGTGCCAGTACAGGGGGAGTGGCACCCCTCCACTTT.

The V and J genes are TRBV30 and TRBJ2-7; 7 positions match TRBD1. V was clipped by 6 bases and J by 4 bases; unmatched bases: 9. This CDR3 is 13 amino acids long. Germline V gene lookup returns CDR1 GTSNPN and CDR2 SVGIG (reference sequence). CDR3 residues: CACEGAGTYEQYF. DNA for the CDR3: TGTGCCTGCGAGGGGGCCGGTACTTACGAGCAGTACTTC.

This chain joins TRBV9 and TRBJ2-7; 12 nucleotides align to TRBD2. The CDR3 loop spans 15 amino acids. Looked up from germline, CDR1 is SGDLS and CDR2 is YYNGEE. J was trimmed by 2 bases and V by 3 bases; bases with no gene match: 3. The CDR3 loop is CASSDGTSGPYEQYF. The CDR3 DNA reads TGTGCCAGCAGCGACGGGACTAGCGGGCCCTACGAGCAGTACTTC.

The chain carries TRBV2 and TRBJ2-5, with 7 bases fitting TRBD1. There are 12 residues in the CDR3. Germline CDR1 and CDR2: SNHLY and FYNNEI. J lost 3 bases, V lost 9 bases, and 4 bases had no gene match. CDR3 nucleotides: TGTGCCAGTTACAGGGGCGAAGAGACCCAGTACTTC. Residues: CASYRGEETQYF. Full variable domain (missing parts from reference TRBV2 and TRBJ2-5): EPEVTQTPSHQVTQMGQEVILRCVPISNHLYFYWYRQILGQKVEFLVSFYNNEISEKSEIFDDQFSVERPDGSNFTLKIRSTKLEDSAMYFCASYRGEETQYFGPGTRLLVL.

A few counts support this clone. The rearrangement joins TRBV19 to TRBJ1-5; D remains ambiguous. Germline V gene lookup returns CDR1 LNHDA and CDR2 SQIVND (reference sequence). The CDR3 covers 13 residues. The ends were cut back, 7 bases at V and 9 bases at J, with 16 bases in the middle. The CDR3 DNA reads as TGTGCCAGTACTACACACAGTTTGGCGCCCCAGCATTTT. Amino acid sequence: CASTTHSLAPQHF.

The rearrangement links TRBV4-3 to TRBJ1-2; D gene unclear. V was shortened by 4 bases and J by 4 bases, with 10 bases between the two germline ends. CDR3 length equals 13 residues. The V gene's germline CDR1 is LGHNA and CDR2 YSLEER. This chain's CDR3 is CASSPRSSYGYTF. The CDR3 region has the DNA TGCGCCAGCAGCCCCCGGTCCTCCTATGGCTACACCTTC.

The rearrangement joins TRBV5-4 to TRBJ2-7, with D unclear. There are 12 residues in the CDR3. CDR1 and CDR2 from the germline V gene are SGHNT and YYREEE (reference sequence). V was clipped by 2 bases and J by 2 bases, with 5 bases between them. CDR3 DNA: TGTGCCAGCAGCTTAGAACCCTACGAGCAGTACTTC. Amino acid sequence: CASSLEPYEQYF. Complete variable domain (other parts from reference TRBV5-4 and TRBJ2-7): ETGVTQSPTHLIKTRGQQVTLRCSSQSGHNTVSWYQQALGQGPQFIFQYYREEENGRGNFPPRFSGLQFPNYSSELNVNALELDDSALYLCASSLEPYEQYFGPGTRLTVT.

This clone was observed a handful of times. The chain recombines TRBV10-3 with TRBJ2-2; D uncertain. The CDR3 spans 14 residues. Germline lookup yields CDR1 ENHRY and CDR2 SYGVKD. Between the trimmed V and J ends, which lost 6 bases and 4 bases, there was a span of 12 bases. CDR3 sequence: CAISLGSGTGELFF. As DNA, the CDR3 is TGTGCCATCAGCCTAGGTTCGGGCACCGGGGAGCTGTTTTTT.

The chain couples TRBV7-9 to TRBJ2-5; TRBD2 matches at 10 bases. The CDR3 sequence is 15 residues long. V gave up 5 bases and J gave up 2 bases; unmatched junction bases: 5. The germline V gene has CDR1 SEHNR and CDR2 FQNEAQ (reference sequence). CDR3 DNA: TGTGCCAGCAGCCCCGGACTAGCGGCACAAGAGACCCAGTACTTC. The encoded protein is CASSPGLAAQETQYF.

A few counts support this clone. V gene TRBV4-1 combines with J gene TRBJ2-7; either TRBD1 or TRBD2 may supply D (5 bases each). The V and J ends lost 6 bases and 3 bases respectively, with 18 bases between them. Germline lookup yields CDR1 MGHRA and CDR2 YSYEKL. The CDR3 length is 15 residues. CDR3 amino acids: CASSSRDRGIYEQYF. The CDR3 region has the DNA TGCGCCAGCAGTTCCAGGGACCGGGGTATCTACGAGCAGTACTTC.

CDR3 in amino acids: CASRRGEVSDTQYF. DNA of the CDR3: TGCGCCAGCCGCCGTGGGGAGGTGTCAGATACGCAGTATTTT. The V gene is TRBV5-1, the J gene TRBJ2-3, with D possibly TRBD2 on 6 matching bases. The CDR3 runs to 14 residues. Germline CDR1 reads SGHRS; CDR2 reads YFSETQ. The V end lost 7 bases, the J end lost 4 bases, and 16 bases lay between the germline ends.